The 8 T cell receptor beta chains below come from one sample, sequenced in a study of T-cell memory formation after mild COVID-19. TCRdb fed the 5' RACE reads into MiXCR, producing one record per CDR3 protein. The sample has some 330,000 distinct CDR3 sequences, under 25% seen once. The sequenced material came from PBMCs or a T cell subset sorted from them (not recorded which). These receptors were taken from an adult woman who had mild COVID-19 (a few samples of this study predate the infection). Cell type and time point are not known.

This clonotype was observed a few times. The chain employs TRBV19 and TRBJ2-1, with a weak D call TRBD2 (5 bases). This CDR3 comprises 12 residues. Germline CDR1 LNHDA, CDR2 SQIVND (reference sequence). The V end lost 7 bases, the J end lost 7 bases, and 11 bases lay between the germline ends. The CDR3 spells CASNGEMNEQFF. The CDR3 DNA reads as TGTGCCAGTAACGGGGAGATGAATGAGCAGTTCTTC. Filled out from reference TRBV19 and TRBJ2-1, the complete variable domain reads DGGITQSPKYLFRKEGQNVTLSCEQNLNHDAMYWYRQDPGQGLRLIYYSQIVNDFQKGDIAEGYSVSREKKESFPLTVTSAQKNPTAFYLCASNGEMNEQFFGPGTRLTVL.

The chain recombines TRBV29-1 with TRBJ2-6; D unclear. This CDR3 has 15 residues. With 6 bases removed from V and 4 bases from J, the gap between germline ends came to 16 bases. Germline lookup yields CDR1 SQVTM and CDR2 ANQGSEA. The CDR3 region has the DNA TGCAGCGTCCATGATGGCCCACTAGGGGCCAACGTCCTGACTTTC. As protein: CSVHDGPLGANVLTF.

The chain is built from TRBV4-2 and TRBJ1-3; no reliable D call. Germline loops: CDR1 LGHNA, CDR2 YNFKEQ. V was cut by 1 base and J by 0 bases, with 4 bases left in between. This CDR3 has 14 residues. In nucleotides, the CDR3 is TGTGCCAGCAGCCAAGGAGACTCTGGAAACACCATATATTTT. This codes for CASSQGDSGNTIYF.

This clonotype was observed a handful of times. The chain uses TRBV19 and TRBJ2-7; D remains ambiguous. CDR1 LNHDA and CDR2 SQIVND come from the germline V gene (reference sequence). This CDR3 is 14 amino acids long. V was shortened by 3 bases and J by 0 bases, with 9 bases between the two germline ends. CDR3 sequence (DNA): TGTGCCAGTAGTATCACAGCGACCTCCTACGAGCAGTACTTC. Translation: CASSITATSYEQYF.

The chain carries TRBV5-1 and TRBJ2-3; the D gene is possibly TRBD1 (6 bases). Germline values: CDR1 SGHRS, CDR2 YFSETQ. The V and J ends lost 5 bases and 2 bases respectively, with 15 bases between them. The CDR3 covers 15 residues. This chain's CDR3 is CASSEGTSFTDTQYF. The CDR3 coding sequence is TGCGCCAGCAGTGAAGGGACAAGCTTCACAGATACGCAGTATTTT.

This clonotype was observed a few times. The chain couples TRBV6-5 to TRBJ2-5; 8 bases fit TRBD1. CDR3 length equals 14 residues. In germline, CDR1 is MNHEY, CDR2 SVGAGI. V shed 6 bases, J shed 5 bases, and the junction held 8 bases outside the gene matches. Written as DNA, the CDR3 is TGTGCCAGCAGCCTATCAGGGGGCATGGAGACCCAGTACTTC. Amino acid sequence: CASSLSGGMETQYF.

Turning to this clonotype: The junction departs from the called germline gene at one end, perhaps through a read error. The chain links TRBV7-3 to TRBJ2-7; TRBD1 matches 11 bases. The CDR3 covers 15 residues. CDR1 and CDR2 (germline): SGHTA, FQGTGA. The CDR3 coding sequence is TGTGCCAGCAGCTTATCGGGACAGGGGGTCTACGATCAGTACTTC. This codes for CASSLSGQGVYDQYF.

The V and J genes are TRBV11-2 and TRBJ2-7; D is ambiguous. The CDR3 contains 15 residues. CDR1 and CDR2 from the germline V gene are SGHAT and FQNNGV. V lost 3 bases and J 3 bases, leaving 15 bases between the germline ends. The CDR3, as DNA: TGTGCCAGCAGCTTTACTTTCGTTGGCGACTACGAGCAGTACTTC. This sequence encodes CASSFTFVGDYEQYF.